The subject of this entry is one T cell receptor (beta chain). V lost 6 bases and J 2 bases, leaving 11 bases between the germline ends. The CDR3 has 13 amino acids. The germline CDR1 and CDR2 sequences are MNHEY and SVGAGI. The source of the sample is a study of T-cell memory formation after mild COVID-19. TCRdb processed the 5' RACE reads anew with MiXCR; each CDR3 protein has one entry. The table records 190,000 or so distinct CDR3 sequences, roughly 23% of them present only once. This TCR was recovered from an adult woman who had mild COVID-19 (a few samples of this study predate the infection). Cell type and time point are not known. This chain connects TRBV6-5 to TRBJ2-7, with D perhaps assigned TRBD1 or TRBD2 (5 bases each). Material: PBMCs or a T cell subset sorted from them (not recorded which). The CDR3 is CASRGPLTYEQYF. Written as DNA, the CDR3 is TGTGCCAGCAGGGGACCGTTGACCTACGAGCAGTACTTC.